This TCR beta chain originates from a study of blood T cell repertoires in COVID-19. Trimming at V came to 0 bases and at J to 5 bases, leaving 4 bases not matched to a gene. The CDR3 has 16 amino acids. Germline V CDR1 and CDR2: ENHRY, SYGVKD. Produced via immunoSEQ multiplex PCR; TCRdb's table is partial and in-frame only. The table records 200,000 to 300,000 clones, just under 90% of them present only once. The sequence was collected from a woman in her forties with acute or convalescent COVID-19. V and J are TRBV10-3 and TRBJ1-6, with 7 bases fitting TRBD1. Material: peripheral blood. The CDR3 DNA reads as TGTGCCATCAGTGAGTCGGGGACAGAGAATAATTCACCCCTCCACTTT. This codes for CAISESGTENNSPLHF.